This T cell receptor beta chain was sequenced for a study of cytomegalovirus exposure and HLA in healthy donors (dated by TCRdb to the late 2010s). For the study in its entirety: An earlier analysis of approximately 590 of the donors reported approximately 290 Gb of sequence data and 100 million to 130 million unique TCR beta sequences from some 180 million T cells. About 300 gigabases of sequencing data and roughly 80 million unique TCR sequences made up an early release that covered nearly 650 HLA-typed donors. Among the roughly 380 genotyped donors, about 83% belonged to the genetic ancestry cluster associated with self-reported Caucasian donors. In addition to the first cohort of 666 subjects, a separate validation cohort of 100 to 150 different subjects was used. The study was designed to test whether signatures of past pathogen exposure could be identified by cataloging public T cell receptors. A later analysis re-analyzed previously published TCR beta repertoires from 660 or so donors and added high-resolution HLA genotyping to study TCR occurrence patterns. To decide whether each TCR beta V gene segment behaved as functional or pseudogenic, an earlier analysis of 587 of the donors relied on high-throughput TCR beta sequencing. On average, roughly 240,000 unique TCR beta nucleotide sequences were sequenced per donor among more than 350 genotyped donors of the cohort, with roughly 18% of those sequences being non-productive. Typing coverage varied by locus: roughly 629-640 donors for A, B, C, DRB1 and DQB1; 500 to 550 for DQA1; more than 600 for DPA1; around 450 for DPB1. Genome-wide SNP genotypes for about three fifths of the roughly 670 donors were used in a later genetic analysis, which treated that subset as a discovery cohort. Rather than drawing on any new phenotypic data, the later analysis identified candidate immune exposures from TCR beta sequences and the way those sequences occurred across donors. To predict cytomegalovirus infection status, the study combined high-throughput TCR immunosequencing, statistical association of individual TCRs with disease status, and machine learning. Alongside the repertoire data, information on donor age, sex, ethnicity and CMV serostatus was compiled. All discovery cohort repertoires had been generated on a single sequencing platform. Roughly five DR-DQ haplotypes were handled as single units for association and clustering because linkage in the cohort was strong. The T cell repertoires of 666 subjects were profiled by immunosequencing and related to cytomegalovirus serostatus. Both class I and class II loci were covered by HLA typing, at four-digit resolution.

The cohort consisted of more than 650 healthy bone marrow donors. At the time of sampling, all cohort members were nominally healthy, though unrecorded immune exposures were likely present. The donor was CMV seropositive and was included in the group of 289 seropositive cohort members. Each donor provided a peripheral blood sample, and peripheral blood mononuclear cells were used for TCR beta sequencing. Genomic DNA was extracted from the blood cell samples with the Qiagen DNeasy Blood Extraction Kit. Library construction relied on the immunoSEQ multiplex PCR assay. The multiplex PCR relied on a mix of 60 forward primers for TCR Vbeta segments and 13 reverse primers for TCR Jbeta segments. A multiplex PCR assay on genomic DNA amplified the CDR3 region of rearranged TCR beta genes. Amplified TCR beta libraries were sequenced as 87-base-pair reads on the Illumina HiSeq System. Regarding the original processing steps: In a later analysis, some 80 million unique TCR beta chains were counted across the 500 to 850 repertoires, and roughly 10 million of these chains were shared by at least two donors. To remove PCR and sequencing errors, raw reads were error-corrected and collapsed into unique sequences using a nearest-neighbor algorithm that merged closely related sequences. CDR3 sequences were aligned to IMGT reference sequences to assign V, D and J gene segments. For a sequence to be retained, a match of at least six nucleotides to both a V gene segment and a J gene segment was required. A rearrangement counted as productive if the CDR3 had no stop codons and remained in frame with V and J, and every other rearrangement counted as non-productive. CDR3 was defined by IMGT convention, running from the second conserved V-encoded cysteine to the conserved J-encoded phenylalanine. In an earlier analysis of some 550 of the donors, sequences lacking an unambiguous match to a single V gene segment were excluded. An earlier analysis of several hundred of the donors called V segments functional above 56.7% productive rearrangements and segregating when the between-donor standard deviation exceeded 5%. A statistical classification framework was built to diagnose cytomegalovirus status from the catalog of TCR beta chain sequences. In a later analysis, TCR nucleotide sequences were compared against IMGT/GENE-DB human TR gene sequences so that V and J genes could be assigned. A later analysis assigned CDR3 sequences and most-parsimonious VDJ recombination scenarios with the TCRdist pipeline. In a later analysis, every TCR beta chain was defined by the combination of its CDR3 amino acid sequence and its V-gene family, and reads without a unique V-gene family were dropped. As a way to deal with suspected cross-contamination and a sequencing artifact, a later analysis dropped 592 nucleotide sequences that were highly shared and had low generation probability. A later analysis calculated a clonal expansion index for each public chain from normalized within-repertoire ranks of inferred template counts. A later analysis computed generation probabilities with a VDJ recombination model fitted to out-of-frame rearrangements, and checked the results against IGoR. A later analysis scored TCR-TCR, TCR-HLA and TCR-CMV co-occurrence with hypergeometric tests, applying a repertoire-size bias correction to TCR pairs. False discovery rates were estimated in a later analysis by permuting HLA or CMV assignments 20 times. A later analysis grouped co-occurring TCRs with DBSCAN, adding TCRdist sequence similarity when clustering within HLA-allele-positive subsets. Co-occurrence clustering excluded repertoires with fewer than 30,000 or more than 120,000 public chains, plus five with anomalous nucleotide sharing. TCRdb holds this immuneACCESS table with in-frame rearrangements only. Some clones are missing; in checked studies, unresolved V genes explain under half, and the rest has no known cause. Clonal size and the V and J genes are those of that table, whereas D and trimming came from the DNA. This sample's table lists 150,000 to 200,000 clones. The ten most abundant clones make up 0.75% to 0.85% of the sample.

On this clone itself: Its recognized antigen is unknown.

For CDR1 and CDR2, the germline V gene lists MGHRA and YSYEKL. V loses 5 bases at its end and J loses 2 bases; junction bases beyond the gene matches: 2. Inclusive of the bounding cysteine and phenylalanine, the CDR3 is 15 residues long. Of all the DNA, just the CDR3 is kept, 45 bases in frame from base 1. Results and caveats for the whole study, not just this receptor: The authors suggested that the approach could potentially be generalized to other disease states and immunological phenotypes. This cohort had only TCR beta chains sequenced, and the lack of alpha or paired-chain data limited which features could be detected. In a later analysis, the rate of TCR association differed among HLA loci, with DRB1 alleles having the most associated TCRs and HLA-C alleles having the fewest. Most TCR sequences were seen in very few donors, while some public TCRs were found in many individuals. For the cohort, immune exposure information was limited to CMV serostatus. Most CMV-associated TCR beta chains appeared to be HLA-restricted in a later analysis, and the HLA associations seemed to be driven largely by CMV exposure. Roughly uniform sequencing depth across donors was assumed in presence/absence analyses, although this assumption may not hold. Linkage disequilibrium might explain the correlated functional status among segregating V segments, but an unknown experimental factor could not be ruled out. In a later analysis, HLA-associated TCR beta chains showed more clonal expansion and lower generation probabilities than non-associated chains that were equally common. In vitro tests confirmed that a few of the cytomegalovirus-associated TCR beta chains recognize cytomegalovirus antigens. V-gene and J-gene trimming of TCR beta chains was associated with a missense DCLRE1C variant in a later genetic analysis, and the association was replicated in an independent cohort. A further reported finding was that TCR beta sequences accurately predicted the HLA-A and HLA-B alleles for most subjects in the first cohort. Because counts were too low, seventeen rarely observed V segments, including chromosome 9 orphons, were excluded from the earlier analysis of a few hundred of the donors. The sequencing pipeline was judged likely to have produced a cluster of highly shared sequence variants as a technical artifact. Some IMGT-functional V segments, including TRBV6-2 and TRBV6-3, could not be told apart with the 87-base-pair reads, so those segments were excluded. According to a later analysis, parvovirus B19, influenza, CMV and Epstein-Barr virus appeared linked to several top co-occurrence clusters. Because some donors lacked HLA typing at each locus, the association tests relied only on the typed subset. In both the original and validation cohorts, the classifier was reported to diagnose cytomegalovirus status with high specificity and sensitivity. An earlier analysis of 587 of the donors showed that most TCR beta V segments appeared in productive rearrangements either about 87% or about 30% of the time, which broadly matched IMGT annotations. The study gave a list of 150 to 200 TCR beta chains associated with cytomegalovirus. Assigning TCR associations to individual alleles was difficult when HLA alleles, especially DR and DQ, strongly co-occurred. Specific HLA alleles were associated with 15,000 to 20,000 TCR beta sequences at a false discovery rate of 0.05 in a later analysis. In a later genetic analysis, fewer N-insertions in productive TCRs were reported among donors in an Asian-associated ancestry cluster than the 666-donor mean.

Sequenced: PBMCs. This clonotype was obtained from a woman aged 18-35 years in good health and CMV-seropositive. The V and J genes are TRBV4-1 and TRBJ1-3; a stretch of 11 junction bases matches TRBD1. The DNA sequence is given as TGCGCCAGCAGCTCGGGACAGGGGGCTGGAAACACCATATATTTT. This gives the protein CASSSGQGAGNTIYF.